Sequencing of this TCR beta chain was carried out in a study of breast tumors, draining lymph nodes, adjacent tissues. TCRdb called the multiplex PCR reads again in MiXCR, with one record for every CDR3 protein. Among tens of thousands of distinct CDR3 sequences listed, 36% were seen once. Notes on the study in general: Luminal-like breast cancer showed significantly greater tumor-nontumor repertoire similarity than basal-like breast cancer did.

By share, this clonotype ranks as large. What it binds is not known. The CDR3 has 15 amino acids. The germline V gene has CDR1 LNHNV and CDR2 YYDKDF (reference sequence). Trimming removed 3 bases from V and 6 bases from J; junction bases left unmatched: 10. Specimen: breast tumor tissue. The TCR comes from a female donor with breast cancer. Some clones in this sample may be carry-over from other donors' samples. This chain connects TRBV15 to TRBJ2-7; 8 nucleotides line up with TRBD2. CDR3 sequence (DNA): TGTGCCACCAGCAGTGAGGGCGGGAGGAGCGGCGAGCAGTACTTC. This codes for CATSSEGGRSGEQYF. The full variable domain, in which reference TRBV15 and TRBJ2-7 provide the parts outside the CDR3, is DAMVIQNPRYQVTQFGKPVTLSCSQTLNHNVMYWYQQKSSQAPKLLFHYYDKDFNNEADTPDNFQSRRPNTSFCFLDIRSPGLGDTAMYLCATSSEGGRSGEQYFGPGTRLTVT.